This record concerns one T cell receptor beta chain sequence. Its antigen is not identified. Allogeneic regulatory or mature dendritic cells were co-cultured for less than six days with CFSE-labeled sorted T cells at 1:10. Memory T cells were CD45RO+, naive were CD45RA+, sorted by FACS. Only in-frame clones appear in the TCRdb table, and some are missing; sequencing was by immunoSEQ multiplex PCR. The table shows more than 20,000 clones, with roughly 87% occurring only once. These data belong to a study of regulatory dendritic cells for organ transplantation. Notes on the study in general: Mature dendritic cells appeared to drive more memory CD8+ clonal expansion than regulatory ones. Naive T cells showed high diversity, memory cells less, memory CD8+ least.

The CDR3 sequence is 14 residues long. V trimming: 4 bases; J trimming: 6 bases; junction bases outside the gene matches: 6. CDR1 and CDR2 from the germline V gene are SGHTA and FQGTGA. The chain carries TRBV7-3 and TRBJ2-1; 7 bases fit TRBD1. The source material was naive CD4+ T cells from blood cultured with dendritic cells. Described subset: CD45RA+ naive T cells. This TCR was sampled from a human donor in good health. The CDR3 DNA is TGTGCCAGCAGCTCGACAGGGTTAGTCAATGAGCAGTTCTTC. It codes for CASSSTGLVNEQFF.